This T cell receptor (beta chain) is from a study of blood T cell repertoires in COVID-19 (dated by TCRdb to the early 2020s). Regarding the complete study: Samples from collaborators originated in the United States, Italy and Spain and spanned both the acute and convalescent phases of COVID-19. The material from the prospective study consisted of cDNA or gDNA derived from T cells, B-cell-depleted T cells, or PBMCs. Subjects who had been exposed to COVID-19, were actively infected with it, or had recovered from it provided the deeply sampled blood TCRbeta repertoires that made up the dataset. The repertoires were released in a freely available public database intended as a resource for research on the immune response to SARS-CoV-2. The samples were drawn from the first 160 participants of the ongoing ImmuneRACE study and from 1,254 subjects provided by 6 global collaborators. Sample metadata almost always included a de-identified subject ID, COVID-19 status, age in years and sex. Where available, HLA class I and class II types were obtained from metadata supplied by the sample provider rather than from assay-based typing. Overall study results and their limits: The quantity of clinical and demographic metadata differed by source and by participant and was supplied without curation.

One collaborating source in Seattle enrolled patients during active infection and followed them longitudinally through the course of disease. Collaborating institutions collected whole blood in K2EDTA tubes following their own protocols. For TCRbeta analysis, collaborator samples were shipped as frozen whole blood, as isolated PBMCs, or as DNA extracted from either sample type. The CDR1 and CDR2 encoded by the germline V gene (reference sequence) are LNHDA and SQIVND. From the cysteine up to the phenylalanine, the CDR3 has a length of 16 residues. Only CDR3 DNA remains: 48 bases, in frame from the first base. Trimmed from V: 5 bases; trimmed from J: 3 bases; junction bases lacking a gene match: 5. About this clone itself: No antigen is known for it. No base qualities exist here, and no much larger clone lies one base off it.

The immunoSEQ Assay, a bias-controlled multiplex PCR, was used to amplify TCRbeta CDR3 regions from genomic DNA. The original pipeline was this. Within the assay, amplification of reference gene primers was used to estimate how many nucleated cells each sample contained. Sequence reads were collapsed and filtered to measure the absolute abundance of every unique TCRbeta CDR3 rearrangement. For each sample, productive Simpson clonality was calculated by taking the square root of Simpson's diversity index across productive rearrangements. Not all clones reach the TCRdb copy of this immuneACCESS table, which keeps in-frame sequences only. Checked studies attribute under half of the gap to unresolved V genes and leave the rest unexplained. V, J and clone size are those of that table, while D and trimming were read from the DNA. In all, the sample holds 150,000 to 200,000 clones, and approximately 87% of those were seen once. The top ten clonotypes cover approximately 13% of the sample.

The source is a woman in her sixties or seventies with COVID-19, enrolled during active disease. Sequenced input: peripheral blood. This chain joins TRBV19 to TRBJ1-5; 12 central nucleotides agree with TRBD1. The nucleotide sequence is TGTGCCAGTAGTCCCCGGGACAGGGGGCTCAATCAGCCCCAGCATTTT. The translation is CASSPRDRGLNQPQHF.